One T cell receptor (beta chain) is described in this entry. Its antigen is not identified. The protocol was immunoSEQ multiplex PCR, while the TCRdb copy is restricted to in-frame clones and leaves out a portion. In the table there are under 130,000 clones, 91% of which are singletons. This sample stems from a study of T cell responses to AZD1222 COVID-19 vaccine. Study-level points and caveats: Researchers took repertoire samples only after the peak T cell response had come.

The CDR3 contains 14 residues. V lost 6 bases and J lost 1; bases outside the gene matches: 3. Germline CDR1 MNHEY, CDR2 SVGAGI. This sequence joins TRBV6-5 and TRBJ1-1; 9 bases match TRBD1. Sequencing used peripheral blood, obtained on day 0 of AZD1222 vaccination. This sequence was found in an adult in good health. In nucleotides, the CDR3 is TGTGCCAGCAGGTGGACAGGGGAGAACACTGAAGCTTTCTTT. This encodes CASRWTGENTEAFF.